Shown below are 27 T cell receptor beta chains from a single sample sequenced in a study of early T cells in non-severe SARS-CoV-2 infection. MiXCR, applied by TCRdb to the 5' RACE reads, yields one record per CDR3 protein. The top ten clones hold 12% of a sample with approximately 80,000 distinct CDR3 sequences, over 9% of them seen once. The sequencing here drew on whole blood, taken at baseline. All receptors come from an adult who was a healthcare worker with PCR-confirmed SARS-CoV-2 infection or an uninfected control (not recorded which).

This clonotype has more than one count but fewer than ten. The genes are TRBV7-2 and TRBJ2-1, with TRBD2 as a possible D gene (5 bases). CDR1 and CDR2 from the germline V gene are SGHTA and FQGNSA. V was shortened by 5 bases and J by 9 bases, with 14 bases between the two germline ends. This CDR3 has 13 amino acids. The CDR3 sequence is CASSGLSSTEQFF. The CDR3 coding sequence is TGTGCCAGCAGCGGACTTTCCTCCACTGAGCAGTTCTTC.

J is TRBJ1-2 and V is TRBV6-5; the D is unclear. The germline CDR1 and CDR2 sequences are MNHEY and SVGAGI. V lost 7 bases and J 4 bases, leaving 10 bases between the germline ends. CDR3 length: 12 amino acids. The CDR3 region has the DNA TGTGCCAGCAACGACGAAGGCTATGGCTACACCTTC. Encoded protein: CASNDEGYGYTF.

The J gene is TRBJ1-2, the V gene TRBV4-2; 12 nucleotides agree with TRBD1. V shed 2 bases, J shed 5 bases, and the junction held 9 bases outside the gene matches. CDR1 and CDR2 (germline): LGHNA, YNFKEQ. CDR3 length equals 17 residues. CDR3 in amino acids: CASSQWGQGAQEYGYTF. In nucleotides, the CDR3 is TGTGCCAGCAGCCAATGGGGACAGGGGGCCCAGGAGTATGGCTACACCTTC.

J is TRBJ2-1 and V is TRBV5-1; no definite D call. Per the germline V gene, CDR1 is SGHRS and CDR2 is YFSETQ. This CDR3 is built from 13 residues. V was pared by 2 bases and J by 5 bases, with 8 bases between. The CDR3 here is CASSLVQDNEQFF. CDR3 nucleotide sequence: TGCGCCAGCAGCTTAGTGCAGGACAATGAGCAGTTCTTC.

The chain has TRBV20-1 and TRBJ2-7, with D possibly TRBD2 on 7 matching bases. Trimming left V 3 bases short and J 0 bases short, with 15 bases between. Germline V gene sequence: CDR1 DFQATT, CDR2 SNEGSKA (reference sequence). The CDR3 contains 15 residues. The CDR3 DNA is TGCAGTGCTAGCGGACGGGCGGGGGCCTCCTACGAGCAGTACTTC. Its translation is CSASGRAGASYEQYF.

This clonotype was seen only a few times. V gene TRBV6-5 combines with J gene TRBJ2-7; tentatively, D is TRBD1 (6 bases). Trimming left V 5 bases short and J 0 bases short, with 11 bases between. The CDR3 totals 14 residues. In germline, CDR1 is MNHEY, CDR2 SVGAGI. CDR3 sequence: CASSRTDSSYEQYF. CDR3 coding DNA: TGTGCCAGCAGTAGGACAGATAGCTCCTACGAGCAGTACTTC.

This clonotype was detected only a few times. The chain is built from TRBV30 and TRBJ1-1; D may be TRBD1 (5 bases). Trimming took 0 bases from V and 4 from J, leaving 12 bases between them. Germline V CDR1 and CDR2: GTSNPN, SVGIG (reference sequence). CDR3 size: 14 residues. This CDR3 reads CAWSVDSDTTEAFF. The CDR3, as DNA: TGTGCCTGGAGTGTAGACAGCGATACCACTGAAGCTTTCTTT.

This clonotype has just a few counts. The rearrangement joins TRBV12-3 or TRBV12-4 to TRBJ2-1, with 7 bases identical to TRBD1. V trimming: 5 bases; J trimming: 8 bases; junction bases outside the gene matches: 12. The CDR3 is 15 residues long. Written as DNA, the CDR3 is TGTGCCAGCAGTACACAGGGGCATCGGATCCATGAGCAGTTCTTC. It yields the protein CASSTQGHRIHEQFF.

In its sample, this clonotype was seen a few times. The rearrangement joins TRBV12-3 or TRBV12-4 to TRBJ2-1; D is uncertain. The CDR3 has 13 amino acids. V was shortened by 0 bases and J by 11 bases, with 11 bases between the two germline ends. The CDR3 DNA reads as TGTGCCAGCAGTTTAGCGCTTTGGGTCCAGCAGTTCTTC. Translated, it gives CASSLALWVQQFF.

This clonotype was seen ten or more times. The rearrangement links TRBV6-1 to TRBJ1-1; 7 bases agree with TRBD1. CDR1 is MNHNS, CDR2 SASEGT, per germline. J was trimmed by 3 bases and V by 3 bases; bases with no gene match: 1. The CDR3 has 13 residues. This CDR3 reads CASSDTGDTEAFF. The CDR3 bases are TGTGCCAGCAGTGATACAGGGGACACTGAAGCTTTCTTT.

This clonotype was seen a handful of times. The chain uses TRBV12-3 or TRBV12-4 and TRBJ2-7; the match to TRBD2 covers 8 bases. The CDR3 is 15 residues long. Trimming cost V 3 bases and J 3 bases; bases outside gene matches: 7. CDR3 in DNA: TGTGCCAGCAGTTTTACCCCTCGGGGGGGCTACGAGCAGTACTTC. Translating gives CASSFTPRGGYEQYF.

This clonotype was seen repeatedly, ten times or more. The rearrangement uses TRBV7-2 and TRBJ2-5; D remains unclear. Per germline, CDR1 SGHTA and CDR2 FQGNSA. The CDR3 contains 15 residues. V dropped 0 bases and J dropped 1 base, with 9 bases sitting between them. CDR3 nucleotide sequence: TGTGCCAGCAGCTTAGCGCTAGGGATCCAAGAGACCCAGTACTTC. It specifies CASSLALGIQETQYF.

CDR3 amino acids: CASSPGHSNEKLFF. The DNA of the CDR3 is TGTGCCAGCAGCCCGGGACACTCTAATGAAAAACTGTTTTTT. The rearrangement links TRBV7-6 to TRBJ1-4; D is possibly TRBD1 (6 bases). This CDR3 is 14 amino acids long. CDR1 SGHVS and CDR2 FNYEAQ come from the germline V gene. The V end lost 5 bases, the J end lost 3 bases, and 10 bases lay between the germline ends.

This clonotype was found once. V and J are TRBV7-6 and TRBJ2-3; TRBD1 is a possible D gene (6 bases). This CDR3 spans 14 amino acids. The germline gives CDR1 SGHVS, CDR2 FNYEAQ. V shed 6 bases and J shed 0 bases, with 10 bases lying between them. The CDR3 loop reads CASRRQASTDTQYF. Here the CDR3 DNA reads TGTGCCAGCAGACGACAGGCTAGCACAGATACGCAGTATTTT.

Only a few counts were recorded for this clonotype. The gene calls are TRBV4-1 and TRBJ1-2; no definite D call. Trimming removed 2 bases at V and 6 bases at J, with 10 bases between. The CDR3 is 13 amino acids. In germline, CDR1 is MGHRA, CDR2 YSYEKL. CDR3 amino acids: CASSQTSSDGYTF. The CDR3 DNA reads TGCGCCAGCAGCCAAACGAGTTCGGATGGCTACACCTTC.

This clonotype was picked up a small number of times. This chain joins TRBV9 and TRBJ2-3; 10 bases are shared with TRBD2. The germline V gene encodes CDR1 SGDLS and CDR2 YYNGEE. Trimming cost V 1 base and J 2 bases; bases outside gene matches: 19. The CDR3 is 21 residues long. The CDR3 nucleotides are TGTGCCAGCAGCGTACCGAAGCGGGCTAGCGGGGGAGTTACTAACACAGATACGCAGTATTTT. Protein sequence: CASSVPKRASGGVTNTDTQYF.

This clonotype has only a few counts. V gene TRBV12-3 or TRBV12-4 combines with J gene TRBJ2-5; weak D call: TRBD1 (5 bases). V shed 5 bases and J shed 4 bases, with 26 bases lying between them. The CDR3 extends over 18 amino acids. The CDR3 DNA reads TGTGCCAGCAGTACCCATCAATTCCCAGGGATACCAGGAGAGACCCAGTACTTC. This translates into CASSTHQFPGIPGETQYF.

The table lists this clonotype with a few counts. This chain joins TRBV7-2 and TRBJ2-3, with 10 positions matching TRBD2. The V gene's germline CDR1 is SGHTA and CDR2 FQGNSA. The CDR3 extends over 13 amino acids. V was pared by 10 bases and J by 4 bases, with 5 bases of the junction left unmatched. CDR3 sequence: CAIQRGGSDTQYF. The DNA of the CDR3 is TGTGCCATTCAGCGGGGGGGCTCAGATACGCAGTATTTT.

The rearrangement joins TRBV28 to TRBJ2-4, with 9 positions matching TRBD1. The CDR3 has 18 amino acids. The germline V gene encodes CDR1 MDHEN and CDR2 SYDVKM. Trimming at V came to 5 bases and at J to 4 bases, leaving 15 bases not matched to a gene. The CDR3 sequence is CASSRLRDRGFAKNIQYF. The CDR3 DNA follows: TGTGCCAGCAGTAGACTGAGAGACAGGGGGTTCGCAAAAAACATTCAGTACTTC.

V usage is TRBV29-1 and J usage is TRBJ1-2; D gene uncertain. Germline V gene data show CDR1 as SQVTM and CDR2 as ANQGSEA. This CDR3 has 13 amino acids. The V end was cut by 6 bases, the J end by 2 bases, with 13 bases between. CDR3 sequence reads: CSVDTPRNYGYTF. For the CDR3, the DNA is TGCAGCGTAGATACCCCCCGGAACTATGGCTACACCTTC.

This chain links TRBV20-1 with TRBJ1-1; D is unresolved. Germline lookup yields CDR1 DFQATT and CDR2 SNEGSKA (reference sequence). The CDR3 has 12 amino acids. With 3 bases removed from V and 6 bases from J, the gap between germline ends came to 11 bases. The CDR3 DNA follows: TGCAGTGCTAGGACGAACACCGCTGAAGCTTTCTTT. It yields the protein CSARTNTAEAFF.

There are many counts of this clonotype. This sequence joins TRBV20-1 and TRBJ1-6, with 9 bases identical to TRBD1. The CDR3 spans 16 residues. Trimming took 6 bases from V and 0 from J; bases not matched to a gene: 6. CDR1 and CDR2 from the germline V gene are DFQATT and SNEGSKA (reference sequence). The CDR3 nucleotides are TGCAGTGCGGGGACAGGGACGAGCTCCTATAATTCACCCCTCCACTTT. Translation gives CSAGTGTSSYNSPLHF.

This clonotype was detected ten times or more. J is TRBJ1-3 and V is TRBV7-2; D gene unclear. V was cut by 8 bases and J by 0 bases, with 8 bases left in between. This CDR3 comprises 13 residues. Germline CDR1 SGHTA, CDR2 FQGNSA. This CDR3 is CASAISSGNTIYF. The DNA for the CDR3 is TGTGCCAGCGCAATTTCCTCTGGAAACACCATATATTTT.

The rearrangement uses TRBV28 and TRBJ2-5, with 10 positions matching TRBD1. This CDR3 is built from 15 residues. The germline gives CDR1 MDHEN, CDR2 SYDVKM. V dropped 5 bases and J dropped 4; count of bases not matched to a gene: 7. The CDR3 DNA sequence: TGTGCCAGCAGTACCCTGACAGGGGGCGTAGAGACCCAGTACTTC. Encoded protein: CASSTLTGGVETQYF.

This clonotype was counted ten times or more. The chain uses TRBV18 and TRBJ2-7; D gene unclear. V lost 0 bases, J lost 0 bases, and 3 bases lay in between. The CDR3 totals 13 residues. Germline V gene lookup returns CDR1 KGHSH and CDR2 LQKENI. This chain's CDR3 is CASSPPTSYEQYF. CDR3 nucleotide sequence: TGTGCCAGCTCACCACCCACCTCCTACGAGCAGTACTTC.

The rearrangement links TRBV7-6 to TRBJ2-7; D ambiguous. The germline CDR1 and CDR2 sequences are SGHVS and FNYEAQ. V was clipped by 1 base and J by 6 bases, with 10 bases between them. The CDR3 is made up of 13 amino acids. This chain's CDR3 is CASSLGNGAEQYF. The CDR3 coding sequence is TGTGCCAGCAGCTTAGGAAACGGTGCCGAGCAGTACTTC.

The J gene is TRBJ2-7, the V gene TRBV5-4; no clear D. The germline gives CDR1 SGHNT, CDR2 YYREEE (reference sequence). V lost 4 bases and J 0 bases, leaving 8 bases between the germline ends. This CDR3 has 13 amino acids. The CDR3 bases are TGTGCCAGCAGCCCTGACACCTCCTACGAGCAGTACTTC. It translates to CASSPDTSYEQYF.